The sequence of this TCR beta chain was determined in a study of blood T cell repertoires in COVID-19. The germline V gene has CDR1 ENHRY and CDR2 SYGVKD. The CDR3 spans 14 residues. The V segment lost 3 bases and the J segment 7 bases; nucleotides outside the gene matches: 5. Sequencing was performed with immunoSEQ multiplex PCR; in TCRdb, only in-frame clones are kept and a portion is missing. The table includes 150,000 to 160,000 clones, about 80% detected once. Specimen: peripheral blood. The rearrangement uses TRBV10-3 and TRBJ1-5, with TRBD1 matching over 8 bases. The TCR sequence derives from a woman aged 55-70 years with acute or convalescent COVID-19. As DNA, the CDR3 is TGTGCCATCAGTGATCGGACAGGGATGCAGCCCCAGCATTTT. Its translation: CAISDRTGMQPQHF.